These 21 T cell receptor beta chains originate from one sample sequenced in a study of T cell repertoires in cytomegalovirus infection (dated by TCRdb to about 2019). This specimen's treatment or condition label, per the study, means: in vitro stimulation with specific CMV peptide epitopes to enrich CMV-specific T cells. Their specific antigens are unknown. Sequenced on an Illumina HiSeq 1500. The public reads were run again by TCRdb, first through fastp at Q25 and then through MiXCR, and only productive beta chains were kept. Rows with one shared CDR3 protein collapse into an entry with the most common genes and DNA. Within this sample are over 50,000 distinct CDR3 sequences, with roughly a fifth of them counted one time only. The ten largest clones represent over 60% of the sample. Sample: CD8+ T cells from cultured PBMCs, taken from culture after CMV antigen stimulation. These receptors were taken from a human donor in good health (CMV status not recorded). Some clones in this sample may be carry-over from other donors' samples.

This clonotype occurred many times. This rearrangement joins TRBV5-1 to TRBJ1-1; no reliable D call. Trimming removed 5 bases at V and 0 bases at J, with 2 bases between. The CDR3 length is 11 residues. CDR1 SGHRS and CDR2 YFSETQ come from the germline V gene. In DNA, the CDR3 is TGCGCCAGCAGGTTGAACACTGAAGCTTTCTTT. Translating it yields CASRLNTEAFF.

The V gene is TRBV5-5, the J gene TRBJ1-1; 7 nucleotides agree with TRBD1. Germline V lookup: CDR1 SGHKS, CDR2 YYEKEE (reference sequence). CDR3 length: 15 residues. V lost 6 bases to trimming and J lost 3 bases; unmatched junction nucleotides: 11. The DNA for the CDR3 is TGTGCCAGCACCAAATACACCGACAGGGACACTGAAGCTTTCTTT. Amino acids: CASTKYTDRDTEAFF.

The chain recombines TRBV7-2 with TRBJ2-5, with a weak D call TRBD1 (6 bases). The CDR3 is made up of 18 amino acids. The germline gives CDR1 SGHTA, CDR2 FQGNSA. V lost 7 bases and J lost 5, with 29 bases in between. In nucleotides, the CDR3 is TGTGCCAGCACCGCGAGGGGGAAGGTAGCGAGGTTTTTGGAGACCCAGTACTTC. This sequence encodes CASTARGKVARFLETQYF. Filled out from reference TRBV7-2 and TRBJ2-5, the complete variable domain reads GAGVSQSPSNKVTEKGKDVELRCDPISGHTALYWYRQSLGQGLEFLIYFQGNSAPDKSGLPSDRFSAERTGGSVSTLTIQRTQQEDSAVYLCASTARGKVARFLETQYFGPGTRLLVL.

This chain links TRBV7-2 with TRBJ2-3, with TRBD1 matching 8 bases. Germline V gene data show CDR1 as SGHTA and CDR2 as FQGNSA. The CDR3 is 13 amino acids. The V gene end was trimmed by 3 bases and the J gene end by 7 bases; junction bases not matched to a gene: 3. CDR3 protein: CASSFDRGHTQYF. The CDR3 bases are TGTGCCAGCAGCTTTGACAGGGGACATACGCAGTATTTT.

V and J are TRBV7-2 and TRBJ1-1; weak D call: TRBD1 (6 bases). This CDR3 region has 15 residues. Germline assignment: CDR1 SGHTA and CDR2 FQGNSA. Trimming took off 3 bases at V and 1 base at J, with 12 bases between the two ends. Written as DNA, the CDR3 is TGTGCCAGCAGCTTCCGGACAGTGCGGAACACTGAAGCTTTCTTT. As protein: CASSFRTVRNTEAFF.

This sequence joins TRBV6-1 and TRBJ1-1; D unclear. The ends were cut back, 5 bases at V and 1 base at J, with 8 bases in the middle. There are 13 residues in the CDR3. Looked up from germline, CDR1 is MNHNS and CDR2 is SASEGT. The DNA for the CDR3 is TGTGCCAGCAGTTACACGGAGAACACTGAAGCTTTCTTT. This codes for CASSYTENTEAFF.

The chain is built from TRBV12-3 or TRBV12-4 and TRBJ1-5, with 9 bases identical to TRBD1. V shed 1 base, J shed 2 bases, and the junction held 6 bases outside the gene matches. This CDR3 region has 17 residues. For the CDR3, the DNA is TGTGCCAGCAGTTTAGGGGGGGACAGGGTACGCAATCAGCCCCAGCATTTT. It is translated as CASSLGGDRVRNQPQHF.

The V and J genes are TRBV30 and TRBJ2-6, with a weak D call TRBD1 (5 bases). CDR1 and CDR2 from the germline V gene are GTSNPN and SVGIG (reference sequence). The ends were cut back, 0 bases at V and 0 bases at J, with 6 bases in the middle. The CDR3 consists of 15 residues. Written as DNA, the CDR3 is TGTGCCTGGAGTGTACAGGACTCTGGGGCCAACGTCCTGACTTTC. Translation gives CAWSVQDSGANVLTF. The full variable domain, with the rest looked up from reference TRBV30 and TRBJ2-6, is SQTIHQWPATLVQPVGSPLSLECTVEGTSNPNLYWYRQAAGRGLQLLFYSVGIGQISSEVPQNLSASRPQDRQFILSSKKLLLSDSGFYLCAWSVQDSGANVLTFGAGSRLTVL.

Note on this clonotype: Its ends do not fully match the called genes, so a read error is possible. The rearrangement joins TRBV4-1 to TRBJ1-2, with 9 bases lining up with TRBD1. Germline CDR1 is MGHRA and CDR2 is YSYEKL. The CDR3 covers 14 residues. Here the CDR3 DNA reads TGCGCCAACAGCCAAGGGACAGGGTATGATGGCTACACCTTC. It codes for CANSQGTGYDGYTF.

This clonotype was seen a few times. The chain recombines TRBV7-2 with TRBJ1-6; possible D gene TRBD1, 6 bases. Looked up from germline, CDR1 is SGHTA and CDR2 is FQGNSA. The CDR3 covers 16 residues. V dropped 5 bases and J dropped 8 bases, with 19 bases sitting between them. CDR3 sequence: CASSLRTAAVHSPLHF. DNA of the CDR3: TGTGCCAGCAGCCTCCGGACAGCGGCGGTTCATTCACCCCTCCACTTT.

This clonotype was observed a few times. The rearrangement joins TRBV7-3 to TRBJ2-3; D ambiguous. This CDR3 region has 13 residues. With 5 bases removed from V and 1 base from J, the gap between germline ends came to 7 bases. Per germline, CDR1 SGHTA and CDR2 FQGTGA. CDR3 sequence: CASSDVGTDTQYF. CDR3 bases: TGTGCCAGCAGCGACGTGGGCACAGATACGCAGTATTTT.

V and J are TRBV2 and TRBJ1-5; TRBD1 is a possible D gene (5 bases). The germline V and J ends were trimmed by 3 bases and 3 bases, with 9 bases remaining between them. The CDR3 is made up of 14 amino acids. From germline, CDR1 is SNHLY and CDR2 FYNNEI. The DNA of the CDR3 is TGTGCCAGCAGTGAGAGGGGCCTCAATCAGCCCCAGCATTTT. This encodes CASSERGLNQPQHF.

The V gene is TRBV7-2, the J gene TRBJ1-6; no clear D gene. Trimming pared 5 bases from V and 4 bases from J, leaving 18 bases between. This CDR3 is 17 amino acids long. Germline V gene lookup returns CDR1 SGHTA and CDR2 FQGNSA. The CDR3 reads CASSPSQAHLYNSPLHF. The CDR3 DNA reads as TGTGCCAGCAGCCCGAGTCAGGCGCACTTATATAATTCACCCCTCCACTTT. The entire variable domain, with the rest obtained from reference TRBV7-2 and TRBJ1-6, is as follows: GAGVSQSPSNKVTEKGKDVELRCDPISGHTALYWYRQSLGQGLEFLIYFQGNSAPDKSGLPSDRFSAERTGGSVSTLTIQRTQQEDSAVYLCASSPSQAHLYNSPLHFGNGTRLTVT.

In its sample, this clonotype was seen a few times. The chain is built from TRBV12-5 and TRBJ1-2; TRBD1 is a possible D gene (6 bases). Between the trimmed V and J ends, which lost 5 bases and 2 bases, there was a span of 12 bases. This CDR3 is built from 14 residues. Germline V gene data show CDR1 as LGHNT and CDR2 as FRNRAP. In DNA, the CDR3 is TGTGCTAGTGGTCTCTACGACAGGAACTATGGCTACACCTTC. Encoded protein: CASGLYDRNYGYTF.

In its sample, this clonotype was seen a few times. J is TRBJ1-6 and V is TRBV6-6; D not certain. There are 15 residues in the CDR3. Trimming shortened V by 6 bases and J by 0 bases, and 9 bases separated the two germline ends. Germline V gene sequence: CDR1 MNHNY, CDR2 SVGAGI (reference sequence). CDR3 DNA sequence: TGTGCCAGCAGGGACTGGAGCTCCTATAATTCACCCCTCCACTTT. It yields the protein CASRDWSSYNSPLHF.

The V gene is TRBV7-9, the J gene TRBJ1-6, with D uncertain. Germline CDR1 SEHNR, CDR2 FQNEAQ (reference sequence). The CDR3 consists of 12 residues. The V end was cut by 4 bases, the J end by 10 bases, with 8 bases between. CDR3 amino acids: CASSSTESPLHF. For the CDR3, the DNA is TGTGCCAGCAGCTCAACAGAGTCACCCCTCCACTTT.

This clonotype was counted many times. V gene TRBV7-2 combines with J gene TRBJ2-1; tentatively, D is TRBD2 (6 bases). CDR3 size: 18 residues. The germline V gene has CDR1 SGHTA and CDR2 FQGNSA. With 3 bases removed from V and 0 bases from J, the gap between germline ends came to 18 bases. The CDR3 DNA reads as TGTGCCAGCAGCTTTGCGCGGGGCGCTTCTAGCTCCTACAATGAGCAGTTCTTC. Amino acids: CASSFARGASSSYNEQFF. Full variable domain (outside the CDR3, taken from reference TRBV7-2 and TRBJ2-1): GAGVSQSPSNKVTEKGKDVELRCDPISGHTALYWYRQSLGQGLEFLIYFQGNSAPDKSGLPSDRFSAERTGGSVSTLTIQRTQQEDSAVYLCASSFARGASSSYNEQFFGPGTRLTVL.

In its sample, this clonotype was seen a few times. CDR3 amino acids: CASSLISGAGDTQYF. The CDR3 nucleotides read TGTGCCAGCAGCTTAATCAGCGGGGCTGGGGATACGCAGTATTTT. The V call is TRBV7-2, the J call TRBJ2-3; 7 nucleotides agree with TRBD2. V lost 2 bases to trimming and J lost 6 bases; unmatched junction nucleotides: 8. The CDR3 extends over 15 amino acids. Germline V lookup: CDR1 SGHTA, CDR2 FQGNSA.

J is TRBJ2-5 and V is TRBV4-2; 11 bases match TRBD2. CDR1 and CDR2 (germline): LGHNA, YNFKEQ. V was clipped by 3 bases and J by 5 bases; unmatched bases: 8. The CDR3 is 16 residues long. The CDR3 loop is CASSQGLAAPRETQYF. The CDR3 DNA sequence: TGTGCCAGCAGCCAGGGACTAGCGGCCCCCAGGGAGACCCAGTACTTC.

The V call is TRBV7-2, the J call TRBJ1-5; no clear D. Germline assignment: CDR1 SGHTA and CDR2 FQGNSA. The ends were cut back, 4 bases at V and 7 bases at J, with 11 bases in the middle. The length of the CDR3 is 13 residues. CDR3 DNA sequence: TGTGCCAGCAGCTCAGCGGACGGCCAGCCCCAGCATTTT. Its protein product is CASSSADGQPQHF.

The gene calls are TRBV11-2 and TRBJ1-1, with D perhaps matching TRBD1 (6 bases). Germline lookup yields CDR1 SGHAT and CDR2 FQNNGV. With 4 bases removed from V and 4 bases from J, the gap between germline ends came to 19 bases. The CDR3 has 16 amino acids. CDR3 sequence reads: CASSSGRTEGGTEAFF. The DNA for the CDR3 is TGTGCCAGCAGCTCCGGCCGGACGGAGGGGGGCACTGAAGCTTTCTTT.